This T cell receptor beta chain was found in a study of T-cell memory formation after mild COVID-19. CDR3 length: 13 residues. The V end was cut by 0 bases, the J end by 0 bases, with 2 bases between. Germline CDR1 and CDR2: LGHNA and YNFKEQ. Via MiXCR, TCRdb re-called the 5' RACE reads, giving one row per CDR3 protein. The table shows about 140,000 distinct CDR3 sequences, with 20% to 25% occurring only once. This sequence joins TRBV4-2 and TRBJ1-1; D gene unclear. The specimen was PBMCs or a T cell subset sorted from them (not recorded which). The TCR sequence derives from an adult woman who had mild COVID-19 (a few samples of this study predate the infection). Cell type and time point are not known. CDR3 sequence (DNA): TGTGCCAGCAGCCAAGAAATGAACACTGAAGCTTTCTTT. Amino acid sequence: CASSQEMNTEAFF.